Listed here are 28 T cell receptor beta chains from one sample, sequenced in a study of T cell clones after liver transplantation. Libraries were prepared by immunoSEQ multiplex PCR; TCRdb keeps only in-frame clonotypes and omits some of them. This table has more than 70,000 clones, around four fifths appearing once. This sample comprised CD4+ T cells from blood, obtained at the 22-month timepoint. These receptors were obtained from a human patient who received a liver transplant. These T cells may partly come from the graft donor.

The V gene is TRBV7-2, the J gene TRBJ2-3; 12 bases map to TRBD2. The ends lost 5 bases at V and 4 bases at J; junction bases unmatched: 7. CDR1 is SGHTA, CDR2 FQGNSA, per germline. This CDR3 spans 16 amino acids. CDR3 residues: CASSPLTSGRPDTQYF. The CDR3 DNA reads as TGTGCCAGCAGCCCACTGACTAGCGGGAGACCAGATACGCAGTATTTT.

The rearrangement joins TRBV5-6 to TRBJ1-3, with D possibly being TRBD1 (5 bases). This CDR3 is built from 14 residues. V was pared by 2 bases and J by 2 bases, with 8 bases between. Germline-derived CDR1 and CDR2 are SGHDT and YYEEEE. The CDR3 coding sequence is TGTGCCAGCAGCTTATGGGGCGCTGGAAACACCATATATTTT. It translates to CASSLWGAGNTIYF.

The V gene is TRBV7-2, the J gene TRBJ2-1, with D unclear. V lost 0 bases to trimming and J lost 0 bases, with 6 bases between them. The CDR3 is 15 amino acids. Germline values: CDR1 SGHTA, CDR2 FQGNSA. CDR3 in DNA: TGTGCCAGCAGCTTAGCGTCGAGCTCCTACAATGAGCAGTTCTTC. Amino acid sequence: CASSLASSSYNEQFF.

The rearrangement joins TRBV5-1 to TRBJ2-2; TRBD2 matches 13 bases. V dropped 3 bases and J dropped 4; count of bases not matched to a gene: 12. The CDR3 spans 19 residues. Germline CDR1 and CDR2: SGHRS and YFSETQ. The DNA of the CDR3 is TGCGCCAGCAGCTCCTACCGGGGACTAGCGGGATATAGCACCGGGGAGCTGTTTTTT. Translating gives CASSSYRGLAGYSTGELFF.

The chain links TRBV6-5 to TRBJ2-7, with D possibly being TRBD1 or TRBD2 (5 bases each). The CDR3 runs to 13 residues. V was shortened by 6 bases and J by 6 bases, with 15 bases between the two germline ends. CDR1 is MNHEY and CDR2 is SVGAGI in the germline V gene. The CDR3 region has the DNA TGTGCCAGCAGCCGGGGCGGCCGCGGCGAGCAGTACTTC. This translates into CASSRGGRGEQYF.

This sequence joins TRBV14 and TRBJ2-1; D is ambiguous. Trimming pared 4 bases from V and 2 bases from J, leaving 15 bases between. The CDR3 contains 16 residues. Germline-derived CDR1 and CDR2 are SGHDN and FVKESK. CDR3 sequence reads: CASSRDGRGPYNEQFF. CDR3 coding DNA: TGTGCCAGCAGCCGCGACGGGCGAGGACCCTACAATGAGCAGTTCTTC.

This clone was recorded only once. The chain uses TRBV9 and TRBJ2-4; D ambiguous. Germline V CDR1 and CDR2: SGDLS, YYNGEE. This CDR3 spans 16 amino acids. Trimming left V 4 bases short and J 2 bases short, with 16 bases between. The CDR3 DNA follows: TGTGCCAGCAGCCCACGACCCTCCCGATCCAAAAACATTCAGTACTTC. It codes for CASSPRPSRSKNIQYF.

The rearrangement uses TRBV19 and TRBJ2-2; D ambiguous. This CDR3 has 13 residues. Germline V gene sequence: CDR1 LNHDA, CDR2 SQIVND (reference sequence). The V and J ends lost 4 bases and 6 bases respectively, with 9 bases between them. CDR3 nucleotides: TGTGCCAGTAGTAGGGGTCGGGCCGGGGAGCTGTTTTTT. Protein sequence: CASSRGRAGELFF.

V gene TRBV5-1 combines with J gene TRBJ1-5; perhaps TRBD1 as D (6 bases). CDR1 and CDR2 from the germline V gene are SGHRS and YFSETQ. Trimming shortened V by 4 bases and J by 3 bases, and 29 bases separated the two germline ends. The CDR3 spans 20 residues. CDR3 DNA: TGCGCCAGCAGCCTAGTAACCACTGACAGGCGACCCTACCTCAATCAGCCCCAGCATTTT. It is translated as CASSLVTTDRRPYLNQPQHF.

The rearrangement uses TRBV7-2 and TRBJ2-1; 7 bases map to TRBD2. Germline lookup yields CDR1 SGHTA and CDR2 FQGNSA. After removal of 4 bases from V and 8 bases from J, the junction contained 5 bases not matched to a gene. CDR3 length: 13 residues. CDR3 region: CASSYGRGYEQFF. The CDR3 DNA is TGTGCCAGCAGCTATGGGCGGGGGTATGAGCAGTTCTTC.

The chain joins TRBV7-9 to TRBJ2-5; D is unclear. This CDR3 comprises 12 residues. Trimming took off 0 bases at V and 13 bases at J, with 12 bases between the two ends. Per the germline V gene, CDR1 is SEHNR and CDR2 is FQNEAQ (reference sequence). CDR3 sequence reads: CASSLAETATYF. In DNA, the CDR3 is TGTGCCAGCAGCTTAGCTGAAACAGCGACGTACTTC. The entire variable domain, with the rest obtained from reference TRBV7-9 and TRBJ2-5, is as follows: DTGVSQNPRHKITKRGQNVTFRCDPISEHNRLYWYRQTLGQGPEFLTYFQNEAQLEKSRLLSDRFSAERPKGSFSTLEIQRTEQGDSAMYLCASSLAETATYFGPGTRLLVL.

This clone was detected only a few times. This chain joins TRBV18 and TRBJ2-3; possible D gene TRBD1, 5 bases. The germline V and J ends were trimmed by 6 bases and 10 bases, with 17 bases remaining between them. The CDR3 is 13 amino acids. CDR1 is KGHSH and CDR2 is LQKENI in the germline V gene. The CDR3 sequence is CASSSDPGWAQYF. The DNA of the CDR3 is TGTGCCAGCTCTTCGGATCCAGGGTGGGCGCAGTATTTT.

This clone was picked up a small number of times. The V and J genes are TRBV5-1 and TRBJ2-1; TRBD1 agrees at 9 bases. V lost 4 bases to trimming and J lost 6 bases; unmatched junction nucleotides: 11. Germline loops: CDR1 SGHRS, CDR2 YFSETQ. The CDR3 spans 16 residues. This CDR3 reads CASSSTGTGLVNEQFF. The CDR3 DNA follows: TGCGCCAGCAGCAGCACCGGGACAGGGTTGGTCAATGAGCAGTTCTTC.

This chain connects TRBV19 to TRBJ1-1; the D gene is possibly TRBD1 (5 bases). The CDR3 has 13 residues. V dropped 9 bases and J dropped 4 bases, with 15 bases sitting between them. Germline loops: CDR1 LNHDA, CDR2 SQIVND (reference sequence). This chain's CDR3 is CASQSQGGTEAFF. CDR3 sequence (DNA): TGTGCCAGCCAAAGCCAGGGTGGCACTGAAGCTTTCTTT.

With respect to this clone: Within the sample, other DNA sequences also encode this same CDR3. The CDR3 DNA reads as TGTGCCAGCTCACCCTTACAAGATCAGCCCCAGCATTTT. This encodes CASSPLQDQPQHF. The chain recombines TRBV18 with TRBJ1-5; D is unresolved. This CDR3 has 13 residues. V lost 3 bases and J 5 bases, leaving 8 bases between the germline ends. Germline V gene sequence: CDR1 KGHSH, CDR2 LQKENI.

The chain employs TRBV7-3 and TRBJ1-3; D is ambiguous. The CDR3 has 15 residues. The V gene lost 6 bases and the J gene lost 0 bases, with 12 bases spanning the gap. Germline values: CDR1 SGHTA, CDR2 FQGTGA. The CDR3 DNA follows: TGTGCCAGCAGTTTAGACGGGTACTCTGGAAACACCATATATTTT. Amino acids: CASSLDGYSGNTIYF.

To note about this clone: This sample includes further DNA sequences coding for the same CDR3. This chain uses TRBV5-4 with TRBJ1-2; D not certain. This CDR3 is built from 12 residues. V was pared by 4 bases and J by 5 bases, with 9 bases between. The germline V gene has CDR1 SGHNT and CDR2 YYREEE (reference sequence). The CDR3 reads CASSLDGYGYTF. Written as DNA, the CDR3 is TGTGCCAGCAGCCTTGACGGGTATGGCTACACCTTC.

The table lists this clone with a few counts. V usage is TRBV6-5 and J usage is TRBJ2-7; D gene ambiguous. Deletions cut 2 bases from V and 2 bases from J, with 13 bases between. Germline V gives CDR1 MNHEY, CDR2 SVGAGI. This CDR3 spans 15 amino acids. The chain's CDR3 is CASSYPLSGTYEQYF. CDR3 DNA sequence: TGTGCCAGCAGTTACCCGCTTAGTGGAACCTACGAGCAGTACTTC.

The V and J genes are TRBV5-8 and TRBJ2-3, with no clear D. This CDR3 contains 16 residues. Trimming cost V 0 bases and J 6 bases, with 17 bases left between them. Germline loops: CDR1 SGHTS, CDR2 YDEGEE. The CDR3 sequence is CASSLGATPKVDTQYF. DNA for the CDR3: TGTGCCAGCAGCTTGGGGGCGACTCCAAAGGTTGATACGCAGTATTTT.

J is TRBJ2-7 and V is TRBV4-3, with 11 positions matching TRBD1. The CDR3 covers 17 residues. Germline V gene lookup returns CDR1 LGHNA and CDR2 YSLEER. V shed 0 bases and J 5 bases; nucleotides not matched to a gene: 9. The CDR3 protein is CASSQDLGQGARNEQYF. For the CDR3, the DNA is TGCGCCAGCAGCCAAGATCTAGGACAGGGGGCAAGGAACGAGCAGTACTTC.

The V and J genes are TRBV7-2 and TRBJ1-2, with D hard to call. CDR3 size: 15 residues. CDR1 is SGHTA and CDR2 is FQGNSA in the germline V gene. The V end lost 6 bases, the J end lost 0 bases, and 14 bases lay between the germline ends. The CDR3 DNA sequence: TGTGCCAGCAGAACTAAACGGGGAGCTAACTATGGCTACACCTTC. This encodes CASRTKRGANYGYTF. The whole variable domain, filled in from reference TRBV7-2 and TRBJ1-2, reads GAGVSQSPSNKVTEKGKDVELRCDPISGHTALYWYRQSLGQGLEFLIYFQGNSAPDKSGLPSDRFSAERTGGSVSTLTIQRTQQEDSAVYLCASRTKRGANYGYTFGSGTRLTVV.

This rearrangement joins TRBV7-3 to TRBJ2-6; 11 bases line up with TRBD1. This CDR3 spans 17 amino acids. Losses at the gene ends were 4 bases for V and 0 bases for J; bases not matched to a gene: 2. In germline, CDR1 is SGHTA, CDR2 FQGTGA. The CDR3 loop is CASSWTGGLSGANVLTF. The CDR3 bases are TGTGCCAGCAGCTGGACAGGGGGCCTCTCTGGGGCCAACGTCCTGACTTTC.

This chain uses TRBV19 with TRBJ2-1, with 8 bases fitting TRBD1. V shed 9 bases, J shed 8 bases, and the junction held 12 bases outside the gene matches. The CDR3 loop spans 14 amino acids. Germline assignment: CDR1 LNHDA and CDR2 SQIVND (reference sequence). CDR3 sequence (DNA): TGTGCCAGCACGAACAACAGGGGGTGGGATGAGCAGTTCTTC. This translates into CASTNNRGWDEQFF.

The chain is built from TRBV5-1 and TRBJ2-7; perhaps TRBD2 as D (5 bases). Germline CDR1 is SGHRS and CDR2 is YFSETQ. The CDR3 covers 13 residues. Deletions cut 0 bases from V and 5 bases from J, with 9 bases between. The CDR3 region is CASSLAGFDEQYF. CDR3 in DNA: TGCGCCAGCAGCTTGGCGGGGTTCGACGAGCAGTACTTC.

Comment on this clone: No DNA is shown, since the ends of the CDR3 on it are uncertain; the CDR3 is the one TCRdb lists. CDR3 protein: CASSQEVAGGSFF. This sequence joins TRBV4-3 and TRBJ2-1; the table's TRBD2 call for D was not verified on the DNA. Per the germline V gene, CDR1 is LGHNA and CDR2 is YSLEER. With termini counted, the CDR3 has 13 amino acids.

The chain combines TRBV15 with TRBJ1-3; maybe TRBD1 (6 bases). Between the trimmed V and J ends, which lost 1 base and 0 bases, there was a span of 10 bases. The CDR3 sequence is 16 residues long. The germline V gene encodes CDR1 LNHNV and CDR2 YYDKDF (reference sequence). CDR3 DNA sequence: TGTGCCACCAGCAGAGGACAGGCCTTCTCTGGAAACACCATATATTTT. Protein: CATSRGQAFSGNTIYF.

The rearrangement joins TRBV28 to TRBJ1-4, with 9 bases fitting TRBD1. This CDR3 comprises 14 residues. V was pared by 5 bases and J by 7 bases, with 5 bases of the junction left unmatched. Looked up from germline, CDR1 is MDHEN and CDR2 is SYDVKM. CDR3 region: CASSLGQGIEKLFF. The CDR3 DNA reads TGTGCCAGCAGTCTTGGACAGGGGATTGAAAAACTGTTTTTT.

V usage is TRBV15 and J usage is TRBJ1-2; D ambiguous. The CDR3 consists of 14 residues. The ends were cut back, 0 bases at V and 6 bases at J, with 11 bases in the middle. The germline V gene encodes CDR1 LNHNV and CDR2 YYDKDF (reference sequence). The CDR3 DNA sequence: TGTGCCACCAGCAGAGATCCCCCAGGCGATGGCTACACCTTC. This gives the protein CATSRDPPGDGYTF.